Below are 21 T cell receptor beta chains sequenced from a single sample in a study of blood T cell repertoires in COVID-19 (TCRdb year 2020). The protocol used for the library was the immunoSEQ multiplex PCR assay. TCRdb carries this immuneACCESS record with in-frame sequences only. Its versions omit some clonotypes, under half of them owing to an unresolved V gene in the studies checked, with the rest unexplained. For this sample the table gives tens of thousands of clones, of which about nine tenths were detected only once. The ten biggest clones cover 5.2% of the sample. The sample taken for sequencing was peripheral blood. These receptors were obtained from a man in his fifties or sixties with COVID-19, enrolled during active disease.

The chain couples TRBV10-3 to TRBJ1-1; 10 bases are a match to TRBD1. Trimming removed 10 bases from V and 3 bases from J; junction bases left unmatched: 5. The CDR3 loop spans 13 amino acids. Germline CDR1 and CDR2: ENHRY and SYGVKD. This CDR3 is CATGTGEDTEAFF. The DNA of the CDR3 is TGTGCCACCGGGACAGGGGAAGACACTGAAGCTTTCTTT.

The chain has TRBV15 and TRBJ2-7; 9 nucleotides match TRBD2. Germline loops: CDR1 LNHNV, CDR2 YYDKDF (reference sequence). The CDR3 runs 16 residues. The V gene end was trimmed by 0 bases and the J gene end by 0 bases; junction bases not matched to a gene: 3. The CDR3 nucleotides read TGTGCCACCAGCAGAGACCCTAGCGGGGTCTCCTACGAGCAGTACTTC. It encodes CATSRDPSGVSYEQYF.

The chain uses TRBV19 and TRBJ1-6; D gene unclear. Looked up from germline, CDR1 is LNHDA and CDR2 is SQIVND (reference sequence). The CDR3 loop spans 14 amino acids. Trimming removed 3 bases from V and 5 bases from J, with 8 bases in between. The CDR3, as DNA: TGTGCCAGTAGTATCCGGCAGGATAATTCACCCCTCCACTTT. Amino acid sequence: CASSIRQDNSPLHF.

Comment on this clone: The junction does not match germline at one end; this may be a read error. The J gene is TRBJ2-2, the V gene TRBV7-7; 9 bases align to TRBD1. Germline values: CDR1 SSHAT, CDR2 FNYEAQ (reference sequence). The CDR3 covers 15 residues. The CDR3 DNA reads TGTGCTAGCAGCTATGGGACAGGGAATCCCGGGGAGCTGTTTTTT. This translates into CASSYGTGNPGELFF. The complete variable domain, with remaining parts taken from reference TRBV7-7 and TRBJ2-2, reads GAGVSQSPRYKVTKRGQDVTLRCDPISSHATLYWYQQALGQGPEFLTYFNYEAQPDKSGLPSDRFSAERPEGSISTLTIQRTEQRDSAMYRCASSYGTGNPGELFFGEGSRLTVL.

The chain uses TRBV7-9 and TRBJ2-7, with 7 nucleotides matching TRBD1. This CDR3 is 15 amino acids long. J gave up 6 bases and V 3 bases, and 11 bases lay outside the gene matches. CDR1 is SEHNR, CDR2 FQNEAQ, per germline (reference sequence). CDR3 protein: CASSFDRVHFGEQYF. The DNA for the CDR3 is TGTGCCAGCAGCTTCGACAGGGTTCATTTTGGCGAGCAGTACTTC.

V gene TRBV11-2 combines with J gene TRBJ2-3, with TRBD1 identical over 11 bases. The V gene end was trimmed by 4 bases and the J gene end by 4 bases; junction bases not matched to a gene: 7. The CDR3 extends over 16 amino acids. Germline V CDR1 and CDR2: SGHAT, FQNNGV. CDR3 DNA sequence: TGTGCCAGCAGCTCCCGGGACAGGGGGACGGCAGATACGCAGTATTTT. Amino acid sequence: CASSSRDRGTADTQYF.

The rearrangement links TRBV4-3 to TRBJ1-1; unclear D gene. Germline V gene sequence: CDR1 LGHNA, CDR2 YSLEER. The CDR3 contains 15 residues. Trimming removed 4 bases at V and 8 bases at J, with 20 bases between. The CDR3 reads CASSPSSVGDEEAFF. As DNA, the CDR3 is TGCGCCAGCAGCCCTAGTTCGGTAGGAGACGAGGAAGCTTTCTTT.

The chain uses TRBV5-1 and TRBJ2-5; TRBD2 is a possible D gene (5 bases). Germline assignment: CDR1 SGHRS and CDR2 YFSETQ. This CDR3 is built from 14 residues. V gave up 0 bases and J gave up 5 bases, with 11 bases separating them. CDR3 amino acids: CASSLAGDMETQYF. CDR3 nucleotides: TGCGCCAGCAGCTTGGCCGGGGATATGGAGACCCAGTACTTC.

Comments on this clone: The sample has other DNA sequences that encode this CDR3 too. This chain joins TRBV6-2 or TRBV6-3 and TRBJ1-1, with D uncertain. This CDR3 spans 11 amino acids. Germline V lookup: CDR1 MNHEY, CDR2 SVGEGT. Trimming shortened V by 4 bases and J by 3 bases, and 3 bases separated the two germline ends. Here the CDR3 reads CASSLYTEAFF. Written as DNA, the CDR3 is TGTGCCAGCAGTTTATACACTGAAGCTTTCTTT.

The genes are TRBV30 and TRBJ1-1; TRBD1 matches 7 bases. Germline assignment: CDR1 GTSNPN and CDR2 SVGIG (reference sequence). With V trimmed by 3 bases and J by 5 bases, 6 bases remained unmatched. The CDR3 length is 13 residues. The CDR3 DNA is TGTGCCTGGAGAGGTAAGGGGGCTACTGAAGCTTTCTTT. This translates into CAWRGKGATEAFF.

This chain joins TRBV6-2 or TRBV6-3 and TRBJ2-2; 7 bases map to TRBD1. The V gene's germline CDR1 is MNHEY and CDR2 SVGEGT. The trim removed 2 bases at V and 2 bases at J, leaving 14 bases unmatched. This CDR3 comprises 19 residues. DNA of the CDR3: TGTGCCAGCAGTTACACGTTACAGGGGTCCGTATTAAACACCGGGGAGCTGTTTTTT. Translation: CASSYTLQGSVLNTGELFF.

This chain connects TRBV6-6 to TRBJ1-1; TRBD1 matches 8 bases. V shed 2 bases, J shed 8 bases, and the junction held 7 bases outside the gene matches. The length of the CDR3 is 14 residues. The germline V gene has CDR1 MNHNY and CDR2 SVGAGI (reference sequence). The CDR3 is CASSYIGQGPEAFF. The CDR3 coding sequence is TGTGCCAGCAGTTACATTGGACAGGGACCAGAAGCTTTCTTT.

The chain has TRBV12-3 or TRBV12-4 and TRBJ1-4; perhaps TRBD1 as D (5 bases). V was clipped by 3 bases and J by 8 bases, with 7 bases between them. The CDR3 sequence is 12 residues long. The CDR3 spells CASSFGGEKLFF. CDR3 bases: TGTGCCAGCAGTTTCGGGGGAGAAAAACTGTTTTTT.

The gene calls are TRBV6-2 or TRBV6-3 and TRBJ1-5; D uncertain. V was shortened by 5 bases and J by 0 bases, with 8 bases between the two germline ends. From germline, CDR1 is MNHEY and CDR2 SVGEGT. This CDR3 region has 14 residues. The CDR3 reads CASSPRDSNQPQHF. For the CDR3, the DNA is TGTGCCAGCAGTCCACGGGATAGCAATCAGCCCCAGCATTTT.

This chain joins TRBV7-9 and TRBJ1-4; a weak D match, TRBD1 (6 bases). Trimming took 4 bases from V and 13 from J, leaving 22 bases between them. The length of the CDR3 is 15 residues. The germline gives CDR1 SEHNR, CDR2 FQNEAQ (reference sequence). This chain's CDR3 is CASSSKSRDTRGLFF. The CDR3 coding sequence is TGTGCCAGCAGCTCAAAATCCCGGGACACCAGAGGACTGTTTTTT.

The chain has TRBV27 and TRBJ2-6; D is possibly TRBD2 (6 bases). The germline V and J ends were trimmed by 7 bases and 0 bases, with 25 bases remaining between them. Looked up from germline, CDR1 is MNHEY and CDR2 is SMNVEV (reference sequence). This CDR3 spans 20 amino acids. CDR3 nucleotides: TGTGCCAGCACCTCTCCCGCGGGGTTAGGGGAGCACTCTGGGGCCAACGTCCTGACTTTC. This gives the protein CASTSPAGLGEHSGANVLTF.

This sequence joins TRBV7-6 and TRBJ1-1; 7 bases are shared with TRBD1. This CDR3 spans 15 amino acids. From germline, CDR1 is SGHVS and CDR2 FNYEAQ. V was pared by 3 bases and J by 4 bases, with 8 bases of the junction left unmatched. The CDR3 protein is CASSLATTGLTEAFF. As DNA, the CDR3 is TGTGCCAGCAGCTTGGCTACGACAGGGCTCACTGAAGCTTTCTTT.

This clone appeared a few times. V is TRBV6-2 or TRBV6-3 and J is TRBJ2-1; 9 bases align to TRBD2. Losses at the gene ends were 8 bases for V and 2 bases for J; bases not matched to a gene: 4. Germline CDR1 MNHEY, CDR2 SVGEGT. CDR3 length equals 14 residues. CDR3 bases: TGTGCCAGCGGCCAGCGGGAGGCCTACAATGAGCAGTTCTTC. As protein: CASGQREAYNEQFF.

The chain links TRBV7-2 to TRBJ1-2, with D possibly being TRBD1 (5 bases). Trimming removed 5 bases at V and 3 bases at J, with 13 bases between. This CDR3 is built from 14 residues. CDR1 and CDR2 from the germline V gene are SGHTA and FQGNSA. CDR3 residues: CASSLRGRDYGYTF. The CDR3 DNA reads TGTGCCAGCAGCCTCCGGGGGAGAGACTATGGCTACACCTTC.

This clone was seen only a few times. CDR3 residues: CASSYGGSREQYF. The CDR3 nucleotides read TGTGCCAGCAGTTACGGAGGGAGCCGCGAGCAGTACTTC. The V and J genes are TRBV27 and TRBJ2-7, with D possibly TRBD2 on 6 matching bases. Trimming pared 4 bases from V and 6 bases from J, leaving 13 bases between. Germline V lookup: CDR1 MNHEY, CDR2 SMNVEV (reference sequence). The CDR3 loop spans 13 amino acids.

V and J are TRBV19 and TRBJ1-2; 8 nucleotides align to TRBD1. Germline V gene data show CDR1 as LNHDA and CDR2 as SQIVND (reference sequence). The V gene end was trimmed by 3 bases and the J gene end by 2 bases; junction bases not matched to a gene: 8. The CDR3 totals 16 residues. The CDR3 loop reads CASSISTGEANYGYTF. The CDR3, as DNA: TGTGCCAGTAGTATCTCGACAGGGGAAGCGAACTATGGCTACACCTTC.